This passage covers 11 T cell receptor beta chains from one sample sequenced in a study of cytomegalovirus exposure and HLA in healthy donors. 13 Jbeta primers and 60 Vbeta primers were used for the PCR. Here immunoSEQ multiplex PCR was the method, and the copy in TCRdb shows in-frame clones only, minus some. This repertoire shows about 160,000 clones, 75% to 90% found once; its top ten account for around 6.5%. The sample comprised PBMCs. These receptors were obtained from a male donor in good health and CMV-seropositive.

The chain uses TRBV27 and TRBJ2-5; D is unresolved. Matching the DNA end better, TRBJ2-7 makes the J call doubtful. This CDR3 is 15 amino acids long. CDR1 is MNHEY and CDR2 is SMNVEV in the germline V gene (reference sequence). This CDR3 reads CASSFHRPLGYEQYF. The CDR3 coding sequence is TGTGCCAGCAGTTTCCACAGACCGTTAGGCTACGAGCAGTACTTC.

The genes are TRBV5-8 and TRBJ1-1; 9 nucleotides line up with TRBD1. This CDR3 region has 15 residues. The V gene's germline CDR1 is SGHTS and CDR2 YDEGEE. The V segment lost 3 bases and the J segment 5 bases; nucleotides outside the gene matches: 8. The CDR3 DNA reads TGTGCCAGCAGCTCGTACAGGGGGCTGGCGACTGAAGCTTTCTTT. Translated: CASSSYRGLATEAFF.

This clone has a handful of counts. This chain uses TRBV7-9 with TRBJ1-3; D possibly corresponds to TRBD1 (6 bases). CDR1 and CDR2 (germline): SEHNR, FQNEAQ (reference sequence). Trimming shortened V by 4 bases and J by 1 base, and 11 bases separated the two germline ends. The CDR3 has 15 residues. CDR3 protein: CASSSDRFSGNTIYF. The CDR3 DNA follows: TGTGCCAGCAGCTCCGACAGGTTTTCTGGAAACACCATATATTTT.

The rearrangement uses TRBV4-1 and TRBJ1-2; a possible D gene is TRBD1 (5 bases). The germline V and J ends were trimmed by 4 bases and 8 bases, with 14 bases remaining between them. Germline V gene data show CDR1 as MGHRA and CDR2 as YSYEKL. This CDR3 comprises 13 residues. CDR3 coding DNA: TGCGCCAGCAGCCGGGCGGGGGAACGAGGCTACACCTTC. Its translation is CASSRAGERGYTF.

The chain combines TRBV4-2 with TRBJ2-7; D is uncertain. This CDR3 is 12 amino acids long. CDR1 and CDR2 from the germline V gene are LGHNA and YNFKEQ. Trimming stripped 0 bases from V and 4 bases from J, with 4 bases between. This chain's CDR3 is CASSQDSYEQYF. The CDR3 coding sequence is TGTGCCAGCAGCCAAGATTCTTACGAGCAGTACTTC.

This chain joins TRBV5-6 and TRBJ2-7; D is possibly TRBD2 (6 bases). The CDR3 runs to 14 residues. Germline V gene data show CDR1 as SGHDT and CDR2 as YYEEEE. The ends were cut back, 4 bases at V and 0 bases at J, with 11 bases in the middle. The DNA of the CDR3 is TGTGCCAGCAGCGCCAAGCGGGTCTCCTACGAGCAGTACTTC. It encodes CASSAKRVSYEQYF.

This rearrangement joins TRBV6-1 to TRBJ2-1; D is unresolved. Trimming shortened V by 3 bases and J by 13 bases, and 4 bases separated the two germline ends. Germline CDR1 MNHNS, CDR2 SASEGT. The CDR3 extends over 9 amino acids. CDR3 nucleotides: TGTGCCAGCAGTGACTCCCAGTTCTTC. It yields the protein CASSDSQFF.

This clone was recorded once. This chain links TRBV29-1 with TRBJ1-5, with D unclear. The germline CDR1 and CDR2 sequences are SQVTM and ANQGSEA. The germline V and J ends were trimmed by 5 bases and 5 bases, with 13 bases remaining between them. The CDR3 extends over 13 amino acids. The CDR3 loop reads CSVRTSEDQPQHF. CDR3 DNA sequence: TGCAGCGTTCGGACGTCGGAGGATCAGCCCCAGCATTTT.

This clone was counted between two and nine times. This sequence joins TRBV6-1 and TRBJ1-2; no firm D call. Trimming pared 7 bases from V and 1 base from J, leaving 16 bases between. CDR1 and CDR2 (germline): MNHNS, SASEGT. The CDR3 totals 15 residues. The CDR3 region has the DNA TGTGCCAGCAACGCTATGCACGGGGTTAACTATGGCTACACCTTC. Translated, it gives CASNAMHGVNYGYTF.

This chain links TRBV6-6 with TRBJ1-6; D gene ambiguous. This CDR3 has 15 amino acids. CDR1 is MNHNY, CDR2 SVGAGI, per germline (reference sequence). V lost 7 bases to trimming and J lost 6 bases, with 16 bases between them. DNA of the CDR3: TGTGCCAGCATCTCCGGGAGGGTGATTAATTCACCCCTCCACTTT. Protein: CASISGRVINSPLHF.

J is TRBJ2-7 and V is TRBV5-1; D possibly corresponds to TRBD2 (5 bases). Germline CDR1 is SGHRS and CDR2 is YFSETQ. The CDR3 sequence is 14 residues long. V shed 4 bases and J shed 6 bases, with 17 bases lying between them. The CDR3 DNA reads TGCGCCAGCAGCCCCGTTCTAGAGAGGGTCGAGCAGTACTTC. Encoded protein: CASSPVLERVEQYF.